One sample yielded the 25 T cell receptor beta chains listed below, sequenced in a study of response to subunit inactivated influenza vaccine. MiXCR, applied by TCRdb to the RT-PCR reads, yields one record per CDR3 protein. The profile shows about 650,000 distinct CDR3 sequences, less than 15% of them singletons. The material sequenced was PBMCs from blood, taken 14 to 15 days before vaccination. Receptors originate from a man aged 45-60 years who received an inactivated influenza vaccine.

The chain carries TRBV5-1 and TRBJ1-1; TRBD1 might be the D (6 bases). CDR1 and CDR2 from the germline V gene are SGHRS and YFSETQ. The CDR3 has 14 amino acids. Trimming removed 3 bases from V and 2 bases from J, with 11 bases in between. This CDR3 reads CASSSGEVNTEAFF. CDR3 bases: TGCGCCAGCAGCTCAGGGGAGGTAAACACTGAAGCTTTCTTT.

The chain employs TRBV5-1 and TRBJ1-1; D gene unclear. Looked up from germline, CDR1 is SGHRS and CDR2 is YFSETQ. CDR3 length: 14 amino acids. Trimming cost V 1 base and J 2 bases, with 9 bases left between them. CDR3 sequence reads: CASSLWQTNTEAFF. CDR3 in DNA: TGCGCCAGCAGCTTGTGGCAGACAAACACTGAAGCTTTCTTT.

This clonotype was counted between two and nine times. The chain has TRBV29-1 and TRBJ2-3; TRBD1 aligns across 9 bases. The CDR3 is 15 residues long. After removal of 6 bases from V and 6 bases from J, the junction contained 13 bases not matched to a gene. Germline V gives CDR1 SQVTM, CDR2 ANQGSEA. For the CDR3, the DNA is TGCAGCGTGATCCCGAAACAGGGGGCATGGGATACGCAGTATTTT. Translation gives CSVIPKQGAWDTQYF.

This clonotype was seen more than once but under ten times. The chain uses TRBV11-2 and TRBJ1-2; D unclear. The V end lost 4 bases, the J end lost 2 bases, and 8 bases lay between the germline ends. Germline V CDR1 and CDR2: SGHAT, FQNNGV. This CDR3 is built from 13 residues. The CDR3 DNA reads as TGTGCCAGCAGCTCCGGGTGGAACTATGGCTACACCTTC. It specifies CASSSGWNYGYTF.

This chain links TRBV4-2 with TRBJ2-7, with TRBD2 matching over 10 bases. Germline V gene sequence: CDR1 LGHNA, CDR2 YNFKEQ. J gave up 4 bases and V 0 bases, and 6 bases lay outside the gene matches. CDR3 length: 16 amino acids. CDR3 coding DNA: TGTGCCAGCAGCCAAGAGTCAGCGGGAGGGTGGTACGAGCAGTACTTC. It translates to CASSQESAGGWYEQYF.

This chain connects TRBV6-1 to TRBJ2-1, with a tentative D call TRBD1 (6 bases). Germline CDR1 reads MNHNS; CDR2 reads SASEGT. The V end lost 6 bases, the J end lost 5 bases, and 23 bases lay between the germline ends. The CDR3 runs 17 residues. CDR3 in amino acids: CASSSQQGLSSHNEQFF. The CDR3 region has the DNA TGTGCCAGCAGCTCACAACAGGGTCTTAGCTCGCACAATGAGCAGTTCTTC.

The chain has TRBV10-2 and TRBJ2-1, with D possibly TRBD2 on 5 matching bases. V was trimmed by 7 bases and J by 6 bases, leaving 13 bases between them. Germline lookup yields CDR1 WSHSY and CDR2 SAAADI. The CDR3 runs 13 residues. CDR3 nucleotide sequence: TGCGCCAGCACACTAGATGTACCCAATGAGCAGTTCTTC. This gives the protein CASTLDVPNEQFF.

This chain's CDR3 is CASSPRGTGLYTEAFF. CDR3 DNA: TGTGCCAGCAGCCCAAGAGGGACAGGGTTGTACACTGAAGCTTTCTTT. This chain links TRBV7-2 with TRBJ1-1; 9 bases are shared with TRBD1. Germline lookup yields CDR1 SGHTA and CDR2 FQGNSA. This CDR3 has 16 residues. V trimming: 5 bases; J trimming: 3 bases; junction bases outside the gene matches: 10.

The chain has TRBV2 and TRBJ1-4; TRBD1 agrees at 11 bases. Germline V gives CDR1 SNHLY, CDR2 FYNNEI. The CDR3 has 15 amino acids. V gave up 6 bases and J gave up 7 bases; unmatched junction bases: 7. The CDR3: CASRAGTGGGEKLFF. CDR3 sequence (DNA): TGTGCCAGCAGGGCCGGGACAGGGGGAGGTGAAAAACTGTTTTTT.

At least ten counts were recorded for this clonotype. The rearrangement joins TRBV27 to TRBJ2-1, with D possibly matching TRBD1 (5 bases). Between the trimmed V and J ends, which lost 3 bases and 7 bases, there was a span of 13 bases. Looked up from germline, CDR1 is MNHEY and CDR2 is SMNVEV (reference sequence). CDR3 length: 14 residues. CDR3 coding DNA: TGTGCCAGCAGTTTGTGGCAGGGTCGTAATGAGCAGTTCTTC. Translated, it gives CASSLWQGRNEQFF.

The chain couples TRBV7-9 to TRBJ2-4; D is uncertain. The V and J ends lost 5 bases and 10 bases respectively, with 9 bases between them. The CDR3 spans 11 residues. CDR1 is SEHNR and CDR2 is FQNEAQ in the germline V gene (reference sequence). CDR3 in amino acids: CASSRGVIQYF. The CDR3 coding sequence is TGTGCCAGCAGCCGTGGGGTAATTCAGTACTTC.

DNA for the CDR3: TGTGCCACCAGCAGAGGTCGTCAGCGTAATGAAAAACTGTTTTTT. Protein: CATSRGRQRNEKLFF. The rearrangement links TRBV15 to TRBJ1-4, with no clear D. V lost 1 base to trimming and J lost 4 bases, with 10 bases between them. Germline CDR1 LNHNV, CDR2 YYDKDF (reference sequence). The CDR3 runs 15 residues.

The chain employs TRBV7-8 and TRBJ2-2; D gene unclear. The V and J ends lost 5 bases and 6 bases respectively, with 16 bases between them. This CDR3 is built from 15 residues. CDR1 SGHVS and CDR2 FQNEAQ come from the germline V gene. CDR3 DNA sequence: TGTGCCAGCAGCCCCCGGGTAGCAAGGGCCGGGGAGCTGTTTTTT. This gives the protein CASSPRVARAGELFF.

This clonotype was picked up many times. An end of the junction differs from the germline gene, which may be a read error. The CDR3 DNA sequence: TGTGCCAGCAGCCAAGGGGCCGGGGGGGCCTACTATGAGCAGTTCTTC. This codes for CASSQGAGGAYYEQFF. The chain employs TRBV4-2 and TRBJ2-1; TRBD2 aligns across 8 bases. The CDR3 totals 16 residues. Germline-derived CDR1 and CDR2 are LGHNA and YNFKEQ.

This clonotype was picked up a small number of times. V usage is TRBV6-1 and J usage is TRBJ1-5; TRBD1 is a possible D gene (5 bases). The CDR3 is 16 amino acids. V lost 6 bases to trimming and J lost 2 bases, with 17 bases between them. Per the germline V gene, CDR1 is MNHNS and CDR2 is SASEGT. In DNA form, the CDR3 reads TGTGCCAGCAGGACCTCCGGGGGACGGGGCAATCAGCCCCAGCATTTT. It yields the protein CASRTSGGRGNQPQHF.

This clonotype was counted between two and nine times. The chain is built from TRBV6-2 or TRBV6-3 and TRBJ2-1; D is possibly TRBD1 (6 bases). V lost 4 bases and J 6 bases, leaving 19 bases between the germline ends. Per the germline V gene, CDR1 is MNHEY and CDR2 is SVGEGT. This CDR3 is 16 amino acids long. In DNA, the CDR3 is TGTGCCAGCAGTTTAGTCTCAGGGGCCCTTATCAATGAGCAGTTCTTC. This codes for CASSLVSGALINEQFF.

The CDR3 reads CSVIPDGKYEQYF. The CDR3 bases are TGCAGCGTTATCCCGGACGGGAAGTACGAGCAGTACTTC. The chain combines TRBV29-1 with TRBJ2-7; a possible D gene is TRBD2 (5 bases). Germline lookup yields CDR1 SQVTM and CDR2 ANQGSEA. The ends were cut back, 5 bases at V and 4 bases at J, with 15 bases in the middle. The CDR3 has 13 residues.

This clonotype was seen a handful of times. CDR3 protein: CASSHPGNTEAFF. The CDR3 DNA reads as TGTGCCAGCAGCCATCCGGGGAACACTGAAGCTTTCTTT. The genes are TRBV4-2 and TRBJ1-1, with D unresolved. V shed 3 bases and J shed 1 base, with 6 bases lying between them. Germline V gives CDR1 LGHNA, CDR2 YNFKEQ. The CDR3 is 13 amino acids.

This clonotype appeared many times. CDR3 sequence (DNA): TGTGCCAGCAGTATGGGACTAGTAATCACAGATACGCAGTATTTT. It yields the protein CASSMGLVITDTQYF. The rearrangement joins TRBV12-3 or TRBV12-4 to TRBJ2-3; 8 bases map to TRBD2. CDR3 length equals 15 residues. With V trimmed by 5 bases and J by 2 bases, 6 bases remained unmatched.

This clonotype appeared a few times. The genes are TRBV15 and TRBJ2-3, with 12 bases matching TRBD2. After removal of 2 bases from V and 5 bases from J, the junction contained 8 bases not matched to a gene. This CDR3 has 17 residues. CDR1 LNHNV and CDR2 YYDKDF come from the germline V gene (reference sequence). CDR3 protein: CATSRNVLAGGGDTQYF. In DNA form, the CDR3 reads TGTGCCACCAGCAGAAACGTACTAGCGGGAGGCGGAGATACGCAGTATTTT.

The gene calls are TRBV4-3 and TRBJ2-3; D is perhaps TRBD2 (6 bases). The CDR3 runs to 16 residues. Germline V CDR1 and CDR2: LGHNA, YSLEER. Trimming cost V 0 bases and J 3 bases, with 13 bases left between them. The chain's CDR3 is CASSQDTGRSTDTQYF. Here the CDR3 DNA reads TGCGCCAGCAGCCAAGATACCGGGAGAAGTACAGATACGCAGTATTTT.

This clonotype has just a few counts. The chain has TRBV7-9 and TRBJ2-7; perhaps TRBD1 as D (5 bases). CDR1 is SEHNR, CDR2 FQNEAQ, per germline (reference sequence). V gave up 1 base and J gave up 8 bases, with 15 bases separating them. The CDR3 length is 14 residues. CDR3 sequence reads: CASSLGPAGQKQYF. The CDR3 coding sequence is TGTGCCAGCAGCTTAGGCCCGGCTGGACAAAAGCAGTACTTC.

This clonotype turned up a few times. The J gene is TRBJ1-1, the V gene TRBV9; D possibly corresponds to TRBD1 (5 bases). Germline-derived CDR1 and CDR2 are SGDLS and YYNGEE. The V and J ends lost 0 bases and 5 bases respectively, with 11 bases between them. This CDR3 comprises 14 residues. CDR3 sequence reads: CASSVVPQGTEAFF. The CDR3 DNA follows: TGTGCCAGCAGCGTAGTTCCCCAGGGAACTGAAGCTTTCTTT.

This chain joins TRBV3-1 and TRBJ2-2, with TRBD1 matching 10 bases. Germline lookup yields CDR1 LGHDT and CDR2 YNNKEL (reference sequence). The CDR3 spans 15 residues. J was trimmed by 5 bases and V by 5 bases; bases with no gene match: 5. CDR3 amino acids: CASSGRTGGTGELFF. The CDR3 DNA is TGTGCCAGCAGCGGACGGACAGGGGGAACCGGGGAGCTGTTTTTT.

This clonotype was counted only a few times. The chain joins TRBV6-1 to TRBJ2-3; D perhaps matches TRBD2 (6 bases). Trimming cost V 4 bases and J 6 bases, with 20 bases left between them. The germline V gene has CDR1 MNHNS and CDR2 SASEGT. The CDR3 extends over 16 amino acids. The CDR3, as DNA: TGTGCCAGCAGTGCCCGAACGGGACTCCTAAGCGATACGCAGTATTTT. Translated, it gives CASSARTGLLSDTQYF.